A single TCR beta chain is shown here with its context. Other DNA sequences in this sample translate to the same CDR3. The method was immunoSEQ multiplex PCR; TCRdb's version includes in-frame clones alone and lacks a portion of them. The sample has 450,000 to 550,000 clones, around 89% seen once; the top ten hold approximately 1.7%. This entry belongs to a study of Ad26.COV2.S vaccination and SARS-CoV-2 variants. In the study overall: Administration of Ad26.COV2.S was intramuscular, either once or twice 56 days apart.

Trimming took 8 bases from V and 5 from J, leaving 7 bases between them. The CDR3 is 11 amino acids. The germline V gene encodes CDR1 MNHEY and CDR2 SMNVEV (reference sequence). Regarding treatment: roughly 19 received Ad26.COV2.S at low or high dose, single or two shots; roughly five received placebo; per-sample allocation not given. All samples were drawn on day 63, counting from the first vaccine or placebo injection. As its vector, the vaccine had Ad26, which expressed Wuhan-strain SARS-CoV-2 spike. The receptor's source is a person between 18 and 60 years old who received the Ad26.COV2.S COVID-19 vaccine or a placebo. The sequencing here drew on peripheral blood, taken in a trial of Ad26.COV2.S vaccine versus placebo. The J gene is TRBJ2-1, the V gene TRBV27, with D unresolved. The CDR3 bases are TGTGCCAGCTCGGAAAACAATGAGCAGTTCTTC. It is translated as CASSENNEQFF.